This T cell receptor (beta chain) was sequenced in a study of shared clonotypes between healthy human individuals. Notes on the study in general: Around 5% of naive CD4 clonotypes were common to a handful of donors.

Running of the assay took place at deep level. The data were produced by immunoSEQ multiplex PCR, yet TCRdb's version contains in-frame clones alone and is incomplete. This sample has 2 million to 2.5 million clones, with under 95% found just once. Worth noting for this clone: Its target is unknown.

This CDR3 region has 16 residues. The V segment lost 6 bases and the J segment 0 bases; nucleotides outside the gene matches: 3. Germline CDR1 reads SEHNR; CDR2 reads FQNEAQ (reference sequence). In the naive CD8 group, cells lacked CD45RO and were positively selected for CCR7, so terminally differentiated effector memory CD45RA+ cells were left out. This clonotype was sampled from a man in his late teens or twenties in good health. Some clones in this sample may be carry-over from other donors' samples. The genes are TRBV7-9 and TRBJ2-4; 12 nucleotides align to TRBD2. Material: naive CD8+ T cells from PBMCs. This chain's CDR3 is CASRPLAGGAKNIQYF. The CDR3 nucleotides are TGTGCCAGCAGACCACTAGCGGGAGGAGCCAAAAACATTCAGTACTTC.